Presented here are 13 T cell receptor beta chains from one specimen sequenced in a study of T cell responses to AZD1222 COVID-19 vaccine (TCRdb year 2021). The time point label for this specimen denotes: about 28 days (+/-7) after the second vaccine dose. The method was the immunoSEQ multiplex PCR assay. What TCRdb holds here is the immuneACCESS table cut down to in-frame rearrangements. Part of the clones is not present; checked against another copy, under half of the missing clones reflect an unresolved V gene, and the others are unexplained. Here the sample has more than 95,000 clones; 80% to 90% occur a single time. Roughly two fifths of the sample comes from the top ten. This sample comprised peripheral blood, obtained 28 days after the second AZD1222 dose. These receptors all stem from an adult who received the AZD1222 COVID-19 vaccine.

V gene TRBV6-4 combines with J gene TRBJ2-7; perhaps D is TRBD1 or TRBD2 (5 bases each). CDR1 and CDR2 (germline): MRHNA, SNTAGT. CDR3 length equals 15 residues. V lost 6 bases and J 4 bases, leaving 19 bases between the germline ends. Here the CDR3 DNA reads TGTGCCAGCAGCCCCGCCAGGGACCCCTTTTACGAGCAGTACTTC. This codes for CASSPARDPFYEQYF.

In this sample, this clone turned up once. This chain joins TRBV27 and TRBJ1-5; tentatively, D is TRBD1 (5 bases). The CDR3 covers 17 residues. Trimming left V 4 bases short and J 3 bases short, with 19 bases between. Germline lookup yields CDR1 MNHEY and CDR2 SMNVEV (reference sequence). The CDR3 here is CASSSSGDRQINQPQHF. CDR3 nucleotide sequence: TGTGCCAGCAGTTCTTCCGGGGACCGACAGATCAATCAGCCCCAGCATTTT.

The CDR3 DNA is TGTGCCAGCAGCCAAGAGGGACAGGGTTACGAGCAGTACTTC. Translated: CASSQEGQGYEQYF. The V and J genes are TRBV4-2 and TRBJ2-7, with 9 nucleotides matching TRBD1. The CDR3 runs to 14 residues. In germline, CDR1 is LGHNA, CDR2 YNFKEQ. V lost 0 bases, J lost 4 bases, and 1 base stayed unmatched.

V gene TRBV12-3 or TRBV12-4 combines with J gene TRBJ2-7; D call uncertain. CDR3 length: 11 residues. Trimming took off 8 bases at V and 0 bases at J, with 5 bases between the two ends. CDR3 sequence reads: CASAVSYEQYF. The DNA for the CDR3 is TGTGCCAGCGCAGTCTCCTACGAGCAGTACTTC.

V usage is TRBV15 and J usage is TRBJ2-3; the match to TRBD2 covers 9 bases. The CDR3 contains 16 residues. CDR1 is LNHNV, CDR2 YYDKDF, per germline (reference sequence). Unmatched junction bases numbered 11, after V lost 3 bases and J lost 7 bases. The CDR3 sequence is CATSRPLGLAKNTQYF. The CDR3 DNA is TGTGCCACCAGCAGGCCACTGGGACTAGCAAAGAATACGCAGTATTTT. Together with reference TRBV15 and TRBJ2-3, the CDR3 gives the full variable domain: DAMVIQNPRYQVTQFGKPVTLSCSQTLNHNVMYWYQQKSSQAPKLLFHYYDKDFNNEADTPDNFQSRRPNTSFCFLDIRSPGLGDTAMYLCATSRPLGLAKNTQYFGPGTRLTVL.

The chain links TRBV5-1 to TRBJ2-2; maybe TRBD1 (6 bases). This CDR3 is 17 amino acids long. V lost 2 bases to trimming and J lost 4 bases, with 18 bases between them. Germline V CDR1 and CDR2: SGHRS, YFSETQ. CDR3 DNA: TGCGCCAGCAGCTTCTCTCGACAGGCCGAAGGCACCGGGGAGCTGTTTTTT. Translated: CASSFSRQAEGTGELFF.

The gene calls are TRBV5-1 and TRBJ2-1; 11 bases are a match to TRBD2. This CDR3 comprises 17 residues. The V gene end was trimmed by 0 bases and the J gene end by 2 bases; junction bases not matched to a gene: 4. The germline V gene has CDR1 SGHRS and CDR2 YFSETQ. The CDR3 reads CASSLGLAGGAYNEQFF. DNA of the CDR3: TGCGCCAGCAGCTTGGGCCTAGCGGGGGGTGCCTACAATGAGCAGTTCTTC.

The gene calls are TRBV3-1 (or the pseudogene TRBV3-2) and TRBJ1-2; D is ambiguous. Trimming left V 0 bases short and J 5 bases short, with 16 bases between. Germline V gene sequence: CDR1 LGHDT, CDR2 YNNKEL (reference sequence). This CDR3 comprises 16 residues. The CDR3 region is CASSQDSPTPRYGYTF. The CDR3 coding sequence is TGTGCCAGCAGCCAAGACTCACCAACCCCTCGGTATGGCTACACCTTC.

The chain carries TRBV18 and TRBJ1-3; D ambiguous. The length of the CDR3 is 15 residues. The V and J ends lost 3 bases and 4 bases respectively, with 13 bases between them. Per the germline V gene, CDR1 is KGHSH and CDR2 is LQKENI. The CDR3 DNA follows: TGTGCCAGCTCACCTCAGGCCATGGGAGGAAACACCATATATTTT. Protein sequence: CASSPQAMGGNTIYF.

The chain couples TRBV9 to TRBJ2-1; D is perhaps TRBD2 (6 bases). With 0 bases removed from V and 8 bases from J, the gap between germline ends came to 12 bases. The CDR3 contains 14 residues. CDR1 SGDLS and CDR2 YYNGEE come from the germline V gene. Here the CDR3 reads CASSVVGTQYEQFF. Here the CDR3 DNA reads TGTGCCAGCAGCGTAGTCGGGACTCAGTATGAGCAGTTCTTC.

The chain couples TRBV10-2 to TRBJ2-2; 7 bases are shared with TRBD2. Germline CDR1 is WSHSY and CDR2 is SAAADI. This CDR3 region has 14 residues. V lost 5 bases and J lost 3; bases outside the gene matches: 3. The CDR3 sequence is CASSRLADTGELFF. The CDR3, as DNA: TGCGCCAGCAGTCGACTAGCCGACACCGGGGAGCTGTTTTTT.

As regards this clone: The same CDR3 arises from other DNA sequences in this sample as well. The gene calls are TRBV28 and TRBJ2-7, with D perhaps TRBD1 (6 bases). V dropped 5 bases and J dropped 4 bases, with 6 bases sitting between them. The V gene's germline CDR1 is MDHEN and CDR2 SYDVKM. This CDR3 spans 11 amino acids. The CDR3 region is CASSRGYEQYF. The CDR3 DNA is TGTGCCAGCAGTAGGGGGTACGAGCAGTACTTC.

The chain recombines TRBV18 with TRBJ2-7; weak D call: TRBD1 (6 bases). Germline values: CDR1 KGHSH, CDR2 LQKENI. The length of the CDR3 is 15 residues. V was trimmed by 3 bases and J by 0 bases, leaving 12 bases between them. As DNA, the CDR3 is TGTGCCAGCTCACCCAGACAGGCGAGCTCCTACGAGCAGTACTTC. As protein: CASSPRQASSYEQYF.